This is a list of T cell receptor beta chains from one sample in a study of cytomegalovirus exposure and HLA in healthy donors. The data were produced by immunoSEQ multiplex PCR, yet TCRdb's version contains in-frame clones alone and is incomplete. The sample has 95,000 to 100,000 clones, roughly 70% seen once. Material: PBMCs. These receptors all come from a man aged 45-65 years in good health and CMV-seronegative. The CDR3 runs from the conserved cysteine through the conserved F or W. Each record gives: clone size, J gene, V gene, CDR3 length, D gene, CDR3 DNA, CDR3 protein. A D gene is named only where the DNA matches it firmly. A row's size may be missing; if present it is once, few, many or a size class.

abundance: .
j_gene: TRBJ2-3
v_gene: TRBV18
len: 14
d_gene: .
CDR3nt: TGTGCCAGCTCACCGGGGCCCAACACAGATACGCAGTATTTT
CDR3aa: CASSPGPNTDTQYF

abundance: .
j_gene: TRBJ2-7
v_gene: TRBV18
len: 14
d_gene: TRBD1
CDR3nt: TGTGCCAGCTCACCAGGGACAGGATCCTACGAGCAGTACTTC
CDR3aa: CASSPGTGSYEQYF

abundance: .
j_gene: TRBJ1-1
v_gene: TRBV4-3
len: 15
d_gene: .
CDR3nt: TGCGCCAGCAGCCAAGTCAGGGACAAGGCCCTACGGGCTTTCTTT
CDR3aa: CASSQVRDKALRAFF

abundance: .
j_gene: TRBJ2-5
v_gene: TRBV7-2
len: 14
d_gene: .
CDR3nt: TGTGCCAGCAGCTTACACGAACTAGGGGAGACCCAGTACTTC
CDR3aa: CASSLHELGETQYF

abundance: .
j_gene: TRBJ1-2
v_gene: TRBV20-1
len: 11
d_gene: .
CDR3nt: TGCAGTGCTAGATTGGGGGGTAGCTACACCTTC
CDR3aa: CSARLGGSYTF

abundance: .
j_gene: TRBJ1-5
v_gene: TRBV19
len: 14
d_gene: .
CDR3nt: TGTGCCAGTATGAGGGCATATAGCAATCAGCCCCAGCATTTT
CDR3aa: CASMRAYSNQPQHF

abundance: once
j_gene: TRBJ2-7
v_gene: TRBV5-4
len: 14
d_gene: .
CDR3nt: TGTGCCAGCAGCTTGGCGGGTACTGGCTACGAGCAGTACTTC
CDR3aa: CASSLAGTGYEQYF

abundance: .
j_gene: TRBJ2-3
v_gene: TRBV5-1
len: 17
d_gene: TRBD2
CDR3nt: TGCGCCAGCAGCTTATTCACTAGCGGGTCAGGCACAGATACGCAGTATTTT
CDR3aa: CASSLFTSGSGTDTQYF

abundance: .
j_gene: TRBJ1-5
v_gene: TRBV18
len: 15
d_gene: TRBD1
CDR3nt: TGTGCCAGCTCACCGGTAACAGGGGGCAATCAGCCCCAGCATTTT
CDR3aa: CASSPVTGGNQPQHF

abundance: .
j_gene: TRBJ2-7
v_gene: TRBV5-4
len: 17
d_gene: .
CDR3nt: TGTGCCAGCAGCTTGGGCGGTACGTGGACTCAGATCCACGAGCAGTACTTC
CDR3aa: CASSLGGTWTQIHEQYF

abundance: .
j_gene: TRBJ2-7
v_gene: TRBV5-1
len: 15
d_gene: .
CDR3nt: TGCGCCAGCAGGTCCCTAGGAGCGGAATCCTACGAGCAGTACTTC
CDR3aa: CASRSLGAESYEQYF

abundance: few
j_gene: TRBJ1-5
v_gene: TRBV20-1
len: 11
d_gene: .
CDR3nt: TGCAGTGCGTCGGAGGGGCATGTCCAGCATTTT
CDR3aa: CSASEGHVQHF

abundance: .
j_gene: TRBJ2-1
v_gene: TRBV4-3
len: 17
d_gene: .
CDR3nt: TGCGCCAGCAGCCAAGATTTCGACAGCCAGGGGTACAATGAGCAGTTCTTC
CDR3aa: CASSQDFDSQGYNEQFF

abundance: .
j_gene: TRBJ1-3
v_gene: TRBV23-1
len: 18
d_gene: .
CDR3nt: TGCGCCAGCAGTCAATTTAGGAGACAGAAGAGCTCTGGAAACACCATATATTTT
CDR3aa: CASSQFRRQKSSGNTIYF

abundance: .
j_gene: TRBJ2-6
v_gene: TRBV30
len: 13
d_gene: .
CDR3nt: TGTGCCTTCGGGGACTCTGGGGCCAACGTCCTGACTTTC
CDR3aa: CAFGDSGANVLTF

abundance: .
j_gene: TRBJ1-1
v_gene: TRBV12-5
len: 19
d_gene: TRBD1
CDR3nt: TGTGCTAGTGGCCTCCATCTCGGGACAGGCCGTCATCACAACGCTGAAGCTTTCTTT
CDR3aa: CASGLHLGTGRHHNAEAFF

abundance: few
j_gene: TRBJ2-2
v_gene: TRBV6-5
len: 16
d_gene: TRBD2
CDR3nt: TGTGCCAGCAGTTATGGCGGCGGGGGGAACACCGGGGAGCTGTTTTTT
CDR3aa: CASSYGGGGNTGELFF

abundance: few
j_gene: TRBJ1-4
v_gene: TRBV7-9
len: 16
d_gene: .
CDR3nt: TGTTCCAGCAGCCCCGGGACACGGGCAACTAATGAAAAACTGTTTTTT
CDR3aa: CSSSPGTRATNEKLFF

abundance: .
j_gene: TRBJ1-1
v_gene: TRBV7-9
len: 13
d_gene: .
CDR3nt: TGTGCCAGCAGCTTACCAGTTAACACTGAAGCTTTCTTT
CDR3aa: CASSLPVNTEAFF

abundance: once
j_gene: TRBJ2-5
v_gene: TRBV7-2
len: 15
d_gene: TRBD2
CDR3nt: TGTGCCAGCAGCTTAGTGGCTAGCGGGGTAGGGACCCAGTACTTC
CDR3aa: CASSLVASGVGTQYF

abundance: .
j_gene: TRBJ2-5
v_gene: TRBV29-1
len: 15
d_gene: TRBD2
CDR3nt: TGCAGCGCAAATAGGGGTAGCGGGAAGGTAGAGACCCAGTACTTC
CDR3aa: CSANRGSGKVETQYF

abundance: .
j_gene: TRBJ2-7
v_gene: TRBV5-1
len: 15
d_gene: TRBD1
CDR3nt: TGCGCCAGCTCGAATTTACAGGGGCCCGACTACGAGCAGTACTTC
CDR3aa: CASSNLQGPDYEQYF

abundance: few
j_gene: TRBJ2-3
v_gene: TRBV5-6
len: 15
d_gene: TRBD2
CDR3nt: TGTGCCAGCAGGGTCTCGGGAGGGAGCACAGATACGCAGTATTTT
CDR3aa: CASRVSGGSTDTQYF

abundance: .
j_gene: TRBJ1-6
v_gene: TRBV30
len: 13
d_gene: TRBD1
CDR3nt: TGTGCCTGGAAGACAGGGCCCCATTCACCCCTCCACTTT
CDR3aa: CAWKTGPHSPLHF